These 22 T cell receptor beta chains came from one sample sequenced in a study of cytomegalovirus exposure and HLA in healthy donors. The PCR ran on 60 Vbeta and 13 Jbeta primers. Libraries were prepared by immunoSEQ multiplex PCR; TCRdb keeps only in-frame clonotypes and omits some of them. The repertoire holds 160,000 or so clones, with approximately 80% as singletons. The sample consisted of PBMCs. Receptor source: a man aged 55 to 70 in good health and CMV-seronegative.

The chain recombines TRBV4-1 with TRBJ2-5; TRBD1 matches at 9 bases. The J call may be mistaken, given a closer DNA end match to TRBJ2-7. The CDR3 loop spans 18 amino acids. The germline V gene has CDR1 MGHRA and CDR2 YSYEKL. Here the CDR3 reads CASSPASGNRGQTYEQYF. Here the CDR3 DNA reads TGCGCCAGCAGCCCTGCGAGCGGGAACAGGGGGCAAACATACGAGCAGTACTTC.

This chain links TRBV5-4 with TRBJ1-1; 10 positions match TRBD1. Unmatched junction bases numbered 3, after V lost 0 bases and J lost 4 bases. The CDR3 has 15 amino acids. The germline gives CDR1 SGHNT, CDR2 YYREEE (reference sequence). Here the CDR3 DNA reads TGTGCCAGCAGCTTGGCCGGGACAGGGGCCACTGAAGCTTTCTTT. This codes for CASSLAGTGATEAFF.

The chain employs TRBV30 and TRBJ2-2; 12 bases align to TRBD2. The length of the CDR3 is 14 residues. Germline CDR1 GTSNPN, CDR2 SVGIG (reference sequence). J was trimmed by 5 bases and V by 5 bases; bases with no gene match: 3. As DNA, the CDR3 is TGTGCCTGGGAACTAGCGGGAGGAACCGGGGAGCTGTTTTTT. Translated, it gives CAWELAGGTGELFF.

This sequence joins TRBV28 and TRBJ1-5, with D uncertain. Trimming took off 7 bases at V and 3 bases at J, with 10 bases between the two ends. The CDR3 covers 13 residues. Germline values: CDR1 MDHEN, CDR2 SYDVKM. CDR3 nucleotide sequence: TGTGCCAGCATTCGGCGGAACAATCAGCCCCAGCATTTT. Protein sequence: CASIRRNNQPQHF.

The chain links TRBV11-3 to TRBJ1-1, with 10 bases matching TRBD1. CDR3 length: 16 amino acids. Germline CDR1 reads SGHNT; CDR2 reads YENEEA. V lost 5 bases, J lost 1 base, and 7 bases stayed unmatched. CDR3 DNA: TGTGCCAGCAGCCCTGGACAGGGGGAATGGAACACTGAAGCTTTCTTT. Its translation is CASSPGQGEWNTEAFF. The full variable domain, rest sourced from reference TRBV11-3 and TRBJ1-1, is EAGVVQSPRYKIIEKKQPVAFWCNPISGHNTLYWYLQNLGQGPELLIRYENEEAVDDSQLPKDRFSAERLKGVDSTLKIQPAELGDSAVYLCASSPGQGEWNTEAFFGQGTRLTVV.

The sample holds a few counts of this clone. This sequence joins TRBV28 and TRBJ2-7, with 13 bases matching TRBD2. Germline V lookup: CDR1 MDHEN, CDR2 SYDVKM. The CDR3 totals 17 residues. Germline trimming cut 3 bases from V and 4 bases from J; bases unmatched to any gene: 9. CDR3: CASSFPGLAGELYEQYF. Written as DNA, the CDR3 is TGTGCCAGCAGTTTCCCAGGACTAGCGGGAGAGTTATACGAGCAGTACTTC.

In its sample, this clone was seen a few times. The chain recombines TRBV5-1 with TRBJ1-4, with D unclear. There are 14 residues in the CDR3. V shed 3 bases and J shed 7 bases, with 13 bases lying between them. Per germline, CDR1 SGHRS and CDR2 YFSETQ. The CDR3 here is CASSWKLEAEKLFF. For the CDR3, the DNA is TGCGCCAGCAGCTGGAAACTGGAGGCTGAAAAACTGTTTTTT.

As regards this clone: This specimen includes other DNA sequences encoding the same CDR3. The V call is TRBV19, the J call TRBJ1-5; 7 nucleotides line up with TRBD1. Per germline, CDR1 LNHDA and CDR2 SQIVND (reference sequence). V lost 2 bases to trimming and J lost 2 bases; unmatched junction nucleotides: 0. CDR3 length equals 14 residues. In nucleotides, the CDR3 is TGTGCCAGTAGTATAACAGGGGGCAATCAGCCCCAGCATTTT. Its translation is CASSITGGNQPQHF.

V is TRBV5-1 and J is TRBJ1-4; tentatively, D is TRBD1 (6 bases). V was clipped by 5 bases and J by 8 bases, with 13 bases between them. The germline gives CDR1 SGHRS, CDR2 YFSETQ. The CDR3 spans 13 residues. The CDR3 is CASRTGPREKLFF. The CDR3 DNA reads as TGCGCCAGCAGAACAGGGCCGAGAGAAAAACTGTTTTTT.

With regard to this clone: A read error may produce the germline difference seen at one junction end. This chain joins TRBV7-8 and TRBJ1-1, with TRBD1 matching 9 bases. Germline CDR1 SGHVS, CDR2 FQNEAQ. The length of the CDR3 is 13 residues. Here the CDR3 DNA reads TGTGCCAGCAGCTTAGGGAGGACAGGGGAAGAGATCTTT. Its protein is CASSLGRTGEEIF.

The chain is built from TRBV19 and TRBJ2-5; 11 nucleotides agree with TRBD1. The CDR3 is 14 residues long. CDR1 and CDR2 from the germline V gene are LNHDA and SQIVND (reference sequence). With V trimmed by 4 bases and J by 6 bases, 4 bases remained unmatched. In DNA, the CDR3 is TGTGCCAGTAGTACCGGACAGGGGGCGAAGACCCAGTACTTC. Amino acid sequence: CASSTGQGAKTQYF.

This clone was recorded a few times. The chain employs TRBV19 and TRBJ2-5; D call uncertain. The tail of the sequence fits TRBJ2-7 better, so the J call may be wrong. CDR3 length: 12 residues. Germline V gene lookup returns CDR1 LNHDA and CDR2 SQIVND (reference sequence). The CDR3 nucleotides are TGTGCCAGTAGTATATCGGAGTACGAGCAGTACTTC. Its translation is CASSISEYEQYF.

The V gene is TRBV18, the J gene TRBJ1-1, with D perhaps matching TRBD1 (5 bases). The V end was cut by 3 bases, the J end by 11 bases, with 13 bases between. This CDR3 spans 12 amino acids. Germline CDR1 and CDR2: KGHSH and LQKENI. The CDR3 sequence: CASSPTQERAFF. In DNA form, the CDR3 reads TGTGCCAGCTCACCCACACAGGAGCGTGCTTTCTTT. Looking up the rest from reference TRBV18 and TRBJ1-1 gives the full variable domain: NAGVMQNPRHLVRRRGQEARLRCSPMKGHSHVYWYRQLPEEGLKFMVYLQKENIIDESGMPKERFSAEFPKEGPSILRIQQVVRGDSAAYFCASSPTQERAFFGQGTRLTVV.

The chain is built from TRBV6-6 and TRBJ2-7; 7 nucleotides agree with TRBD1. Per the germline V gene, CDR1 is MNHNY and CDR2 is SVGAGI (reference sequence). This CDR3 region has 13 residues. V lost 10 bases and J lost 4; bases outside the gene matches: 10. The CDR3 region is CATESDRSYEQYF. The CDR3 DNA reads as TGTGCCACTGAGTCGGACAGGAGTTACGAGCAGTACTTC.

This clone was seen only a few times. The rearrangement uses TRBV19 and TRBJ2-1, with 10 bases aligning to TRBD2. The length of the CDR3 is 15 residues. With 3 bases clipped from V and 5 bases from J, the junction kept 4 bases outside the gene matches. CDR1 is LNHDA, CDR2 SQIVND, per germline (reference sequence). The CDR3 region has the DNA TGTGCCAGTAGTATCGAGCGGGAGGGCCACAATGAGCAGTTCTTC. Translating gives CASSIEREGHNEQFF.

The V and J genes are TRBV10-2 and TRBJ2-3; D remains unclear. This CDR3 has 17 amino acids. Trimming left V 7 bases short and J 3 bases short, with 23 bases between. Per the germline V gene, CDR1 is WSHSY and CDR2 is SAAADI. DNA of the CDR3: TGCGCCAGCACAGTGGGCCGAAAACCCGGCACGACAGATACGCAGTATTTT. Its protein is CASTVGRKPGTTDTQYF.

The gene calls are TRBV7-2 and TRBJ2-4; the match to TRBD2 covers 16 bases. The trim removed 5 bases at V and 10 bases at J, leaving 17 bases unmatched. CDR1 SGHTA and CDR2 FQGNSA come from the germline V gene. This CDR3 spans 19 amino acids. The CDR3 loop reads CASSPNSGTSGRASRIQYF. The CDR3 coding sequence is TGTGCCAGCAGCCCAAATTCCGGGACTAGCGGGAGGGCGTCTCGGATTCAGTACTTC.

The V call is TRBV6-5, the J call TRBJ1-5, with 9 bases aligning to TRBD1. The J call may be mistaken, given a closer DNA end match to TRBJ2-3. CDR1 and CDR2 from the germline V gene are MNHEY and SVGAGI. The CDR3 runs to 14 residues. As DNA, the CDR3 is TGTGCCAGCACCTCCGGACAGGGGAATCAGCCCCAGTATTTT. Its translation is CASTSGQGNQPQYF.

The chain combines TRBV28 with TRBJ1-2; D is ambiguous. This CDR3 spans 11 amino acids. V lost 2 bases to trimming and J lost 10 bases, with 8 bases between them. Germline V lookup: CDR1 MDHEN, CDR2 SYDVKM. The CDR3 DNA sequence: TGTGCCAGCAGTTTAGAGGGAATCTACACCTTC. This translates into CASSLEGIYTF.

This clone was found once. The rearrangement joins TRBV7-2 to TRBJ2-5; possibly TRBD1 for D (6 bases). Trimming took off 4 bases at V and 5 bases at J, with 11 bases between the two ends. The CDR3 length is 13 residues. Germline values: CDR1 SGHTA, CDR2 FQGNSA. The CDR3 bases are TGTGCCAGCAGCTCCGGACAGAGGGAGACCCAGTACTTC. It yields the protein CASSSGQRETQYF.

For this clone: A junction boundary mismatches the germline segment, possibly from a read error. This chain uses TRBV9 with TRBJ1-5; TRBD1 matches 7 bases. CDR1 and CDR2 from the germline V gene are SGDLS and YYNGEE. The CDR3 contains 15 residues. The CDR3 is CASSVDAGGTQPQNF. The CDR3 coding sequence is TGTGCCAGCAGCGTAGACGCAGGGGGGACTCAGCCCCAGAATTTT.

This clone showed up just a few times. The rearrangement links TRBV6-4 to TRBJ2-1, with D unclear. The CDR3 is 13 residues long. Trimming took 5 bases from V and 10 from J, leaving 15 bases between them. Germline lookup yields CDR1 MRHNA and CDR2 SNTAGT. The DNA for the CDR3 is TGTGCCAGCAGTCACGACATGGCGAACGAGCAGTTCTTC. It encodes CASSHDMANEQFF.